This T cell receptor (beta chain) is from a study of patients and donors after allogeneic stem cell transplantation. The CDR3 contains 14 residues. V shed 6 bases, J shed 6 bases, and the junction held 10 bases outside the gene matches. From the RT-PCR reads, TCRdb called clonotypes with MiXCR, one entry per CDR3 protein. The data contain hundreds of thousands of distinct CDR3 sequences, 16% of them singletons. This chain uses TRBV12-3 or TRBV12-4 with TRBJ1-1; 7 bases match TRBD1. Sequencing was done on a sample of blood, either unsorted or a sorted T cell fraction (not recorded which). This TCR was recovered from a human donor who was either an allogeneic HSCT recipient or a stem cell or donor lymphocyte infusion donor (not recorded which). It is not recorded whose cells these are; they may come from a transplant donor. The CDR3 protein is CASRKTGYLSEAFF. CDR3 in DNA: TGTGCCAGCAGGAAGACAGGGTATCTTTCTGAAGCTTTCTTT.